These 9 T cell receptor beta chains were sequenced from one sample in a study of shared clonotypes between healthy human individuals (TCRdb year 2020). The library was produced with the immunoSEQ multiplex PCR assay. TCRdb limited this immuneACCESS table to in-frame rearrangements with V and J called. A share of clones is missing; checked studies link under half to unresolved V genes, and the rest is unexplained. The sample yields around 700,000 clones; around 72% were counted once. The top ten clonotypes cover about 1.8% of the sample. Sequenced: memory CD4+ T cells sorted from blood. The cell subset or site label for this specimen denotes: CD45RA-negative fraction. The receptors were sampled from a woman between 25 and 40 years old in good health.

The chain couples TRBV10-3 to TRBJ2-1, with 9 bases fitting TRBD2. The CDR3 sequence is 15 residues long. V lost 0 bases and J lost 8; bases outside the gene matches: 5. CDR1 ENHRY and CDR2 SYGVKD come from the germline V gene. CDR3 amino acids: CAISESPSGTHEQFF. CDR3 bases: TGTGCCATCAGTGAGTCCCCTAGCGGGACCCATGAGCAGTTCTTC.

This chain uses TRBV19 with TRBJ2-5, with no clear D. The DNA end is a closer match to TRBJ2-7, so the J assignment may be wrong. Germline lookup yields CDR1 LNHDA and CDR2 SQIVND (reference sequence). This CDR3 has 13 amino acids. The CDR3 coding sequence is TGTGCCAGTAGTTCGGATTATACCTACGAGCAGTACTTC. Translation: CASSSDYTYEQYF.

This clone was seen a few times. The chain has TRBV4-1 and TRBJ1-1, with D uncertain. CDR1 is MGHRA and CDR2 is YSYEKL in the germline V gene. The CDR3 has 15 amino acids. The ends were cut back, 2 bases at V and 1 base at J, with 11 bases in the middle. The CDR3 DNA follows: TGCGCCAGCAGCCAAAGGGTCCAGCAGAACACTGAAGCTTTCTTT. Its translation: CASSQRVQQNTEAFF.

The rearrangement joins TRBV19 to TRBJ2-7; 13 nucleotides agree with TRBD2. CDR1 is LNHDA, CDR2 SQIVND, per germline (reference sequence). V lost 6 bases to trimming and J lost 2 bases; unmatched junction nucleotides: 7. CDR3 length: 16 residues. The CDR3 nucleotides read TGTGCCAGTAGCCCAAGACTAGCGGGAGGCCCCTACGAGCAGTACTTC. This encodes CASSPRLAGGPYEQYF.

The V gene is TRBV9, the J gene TRBJ1-3, with 7 bases fitting TRBD1. The CDR3 is made up of 15 amino acids. Germline lookup yields CDR1 SGDLS and CDR2 YYNGEE. Germline trimming cut 3 bases from V and 1 base from J; bases unmatched to any gene: 4. The CDR3 DNA reads TGTGCCAGCAGCGAACAGGGGACATCTGGAAACACCATATATTTT. Protein: CASSEQGTSGNTIYF.

This clone was picked up one time. The chain combines TRBV28 with TRBJ1-2; D ambiguous. Trimming removed 3 bases at V and 6 bases at J, with 8 bases between. The CDR3 sequence is 12 residues long. The germline gives CDR1 MDHEN, CDR2 SYDVKM. CDR3 bases: TGTGCCAGCAGTTTTGGGCCAGATGGCTACACCTTC. This translates into CASSFGPDGYTF.

The gene calls are TRBV25-1 and TRBJ2-3, with 13 bases lining up with TRBD2. Germline V gives CDR1 MGHDK, CDR2 SYGVNS. This CDR3 comprises 16 residues. The V gene end was trimmed by 1 base and the J gene end by 3 bases; junction bases not matched to a gene: 1. In DNA, the CDR3 is TGTGCCAGCAGTGAATGGACTAGCGGGAGAACAGATACGCAGTATTTT. Translation: CASSEWTSGRTDTQYF.

The chain joins TRBV6-6 to TRBJ1-2; D is ambiguous. The CDR3 has 16 amino acids. V lost 2 bases, J lost 2 bases, and 15 bases lay in between. The germline gives CDR1 MNHNY, CDR2 SVGAGI (reference sequence). CDR3 DNA sequence: TGTGCCAGCAGTTACGGGCCAACCCAAAAAAACTATGGCTACACCTTC. Encoded protein: CASSYGPTQKNYGYTF.

This clone was counted a single time. The CDR3 here is CASSLRNPRQPQHF. CDR3 DNA: TGTGCCAGCAGTTTAAGGAACCCAAGGCAGCCCCAGCATTTT. This chain joins TRBV28 and TRBJ1-5; D is undetermined. Germline CDR1 MDHEN, CDR2 SYDVKM. The V end was cut by 2 bases, the J end by 7 bases, with 12 bases between. This CDR3 has 14 residues. Combining the CDR3 with reference TRBV28 and TRBJ1-5 gives the whole variable domain DVKVTQSSRYLVKRTGEKVFLECVQDMDHENMFWYRQDPGLGLRLIYFSYDVKMKEKGDIPEGYSVSREKKERFSLILESASTNQTSMYLCASSLRNPRQPQHFGDGTRLSIL.